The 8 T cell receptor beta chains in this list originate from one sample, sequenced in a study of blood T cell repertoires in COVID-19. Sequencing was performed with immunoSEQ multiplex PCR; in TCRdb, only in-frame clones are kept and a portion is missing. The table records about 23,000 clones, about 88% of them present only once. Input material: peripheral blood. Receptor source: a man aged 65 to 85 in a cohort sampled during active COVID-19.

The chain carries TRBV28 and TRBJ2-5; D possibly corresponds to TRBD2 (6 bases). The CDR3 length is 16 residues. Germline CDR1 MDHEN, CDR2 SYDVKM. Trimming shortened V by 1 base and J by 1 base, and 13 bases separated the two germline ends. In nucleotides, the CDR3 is TGTGCCAGCAGTTTATTTTCCTCCGGGAGCCAAGAGACCCAGTACTTC. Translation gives CASSLFSSGSQETQYF.

The CDR3 reads CASSPSRGQGHSGANVLTF. The CDR3 nucleotides read TGTGCCAGCAGCCCCTCGAGGGGACAGGGCCACTCTGGGGCCAACGTCCTGACTTTC. The gene calls are TRBV5-6 and TRBJ2-6, with 9 positions matching TRBD1. V was pared by 4 bases and J by 0 bases, with 11 bases of the junction left unmatched. The CDR3 totals 19 residues. Germline assignment: CDR1 SGHDT and CDR2 YYEEEE.

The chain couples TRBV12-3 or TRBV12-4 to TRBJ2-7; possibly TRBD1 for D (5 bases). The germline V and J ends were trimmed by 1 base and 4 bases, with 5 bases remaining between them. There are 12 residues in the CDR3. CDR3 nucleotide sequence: TGTGCCAGCAGTTTAGAGGGGTACGAGCAGTACTTC. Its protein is CASSLEGYEQYF.

This CDR3 is CASSYRGGNTEAFF. The CDR3 nucleotides are TGTGCCAGCAGCTACCGGGGGGGGAACACTGAAGCTTTCTTT. This chain joins TRBV3-1 (or the pseudogene TRBV3-2) and TRBJ1-1; weak D call: TRBD1 (5 bases). Trimming pared 5 bases from V and 1 base from J, leaving 11 bases between. Per the germline V gene, CDR1 is LGHDT and CDR2 is YNNKEL (reference sequence). The CDR3 covers 14 residues.

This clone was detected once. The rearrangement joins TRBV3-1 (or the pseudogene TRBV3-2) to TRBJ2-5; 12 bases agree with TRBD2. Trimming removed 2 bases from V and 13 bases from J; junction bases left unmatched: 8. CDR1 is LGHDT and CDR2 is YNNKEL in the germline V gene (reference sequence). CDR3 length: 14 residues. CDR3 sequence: CASSQSSGRAHRYF. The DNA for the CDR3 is TGTGCCAGCAGCCAATCTAGCGGGAGGGCCCACAGGTACTTC.

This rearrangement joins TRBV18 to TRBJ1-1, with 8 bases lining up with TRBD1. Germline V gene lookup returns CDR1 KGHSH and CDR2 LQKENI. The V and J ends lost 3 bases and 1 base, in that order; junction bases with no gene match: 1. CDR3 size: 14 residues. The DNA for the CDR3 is TGTGCCAGCTCACCTGGGACAGGGAACACTGAAGCTTTCTTT. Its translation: CASSPGTGNTEAFF. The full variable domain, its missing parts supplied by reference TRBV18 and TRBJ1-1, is NAGVMQNPRHLVRRRGQEARLRCSPMKGHSHVYWYRQLPEEGLKFMVYLQKENIIDESGMPKERFSAEFPKEGPSILRIQQVVRGDSAAYFCASSPGTGNTEAFFGQGTRLTVV.

This chain's CDR3 is CASSPGHELFF. DNA of the CDR3: TGCGCCAGCAGCCCGGGACACGAACTGTTTTTT. V is TRBV4-1 and J is TRBJ1-4, with D perhaps TRBD1 (6 bases). The CDR3 has 11 amino acids. V dropped 4 bases and J dropped 12 bases, with 9 bases sitting between them. Germline V gives CDR1 MGHRA, CDR2 YSYEKL.

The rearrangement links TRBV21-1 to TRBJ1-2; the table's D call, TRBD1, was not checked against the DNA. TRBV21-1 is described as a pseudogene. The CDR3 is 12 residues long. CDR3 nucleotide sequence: TGTGCCAGCAGCCCACAAAACTATGGCTACACCTTC. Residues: CASSPQNYGYTF.